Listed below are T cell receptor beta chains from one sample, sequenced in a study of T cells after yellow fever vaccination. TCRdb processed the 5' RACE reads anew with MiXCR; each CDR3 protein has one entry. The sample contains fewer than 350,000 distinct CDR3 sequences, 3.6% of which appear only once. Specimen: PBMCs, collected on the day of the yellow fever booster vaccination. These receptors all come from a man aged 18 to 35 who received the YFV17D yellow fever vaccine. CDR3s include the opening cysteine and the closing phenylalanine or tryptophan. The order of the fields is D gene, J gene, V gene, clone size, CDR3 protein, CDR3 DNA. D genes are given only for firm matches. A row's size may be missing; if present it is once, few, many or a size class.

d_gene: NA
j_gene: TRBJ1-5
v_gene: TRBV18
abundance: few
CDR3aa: CASSRSRQPQHF
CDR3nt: TGTGCCAGCTCCCGCAGCCGCCAGCCCCAGCATTTT

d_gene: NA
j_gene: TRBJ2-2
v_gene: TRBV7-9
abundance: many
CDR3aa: CASSMTDSNTGELFF
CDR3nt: TGTGCCAGCAGTATGACAGATTCGAACACCGGGGAGCTGTTTTTT

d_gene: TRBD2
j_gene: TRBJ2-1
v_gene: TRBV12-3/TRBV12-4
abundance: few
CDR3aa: CASSGGATNEQFF
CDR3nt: TGTGCCAGCAGCGGGGGGGCGACCAATGAGCAGTTCTTC

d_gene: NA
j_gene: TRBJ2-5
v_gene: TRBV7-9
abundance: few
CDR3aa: CASSLYGKTQYF
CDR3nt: TGTGCCAGCAGCTTATATGGAAAGACCCAGTACTTC

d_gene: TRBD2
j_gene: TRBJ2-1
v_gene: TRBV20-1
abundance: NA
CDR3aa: CSAPRPGLANNEQFF
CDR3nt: TGCAGTGCCCCCCGGCCGGGACTAGCGAACAATGAGCAGTTCTTC

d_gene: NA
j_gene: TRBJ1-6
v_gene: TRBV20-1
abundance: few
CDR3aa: CSAREAFSYNSPLHF
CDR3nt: TGCAGTGCTAGAGAGGCGTTTTCCTATAATTCACCCCTCCACTTT

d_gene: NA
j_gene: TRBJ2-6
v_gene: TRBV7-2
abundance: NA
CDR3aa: CASSSLYTSGANVLTF
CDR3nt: TGTGCCAGCAGCTCACTGTACACCTCTGGGGCCAACGTCCTGACTTTC

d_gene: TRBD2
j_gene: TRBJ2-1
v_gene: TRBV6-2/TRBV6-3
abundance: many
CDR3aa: CASRKLAGGQEQFF
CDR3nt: TGTGCCAGCAGAAAACTAGCGGGGGGACAGGAGCAGTTCTTC

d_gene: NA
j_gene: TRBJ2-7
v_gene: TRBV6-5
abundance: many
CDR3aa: CASSYSVGAGRNEQYF
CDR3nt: TGTGCCAGCAGTTACTCGGTTGGAGCCGGTAGGAACGAGCAGTACTTC

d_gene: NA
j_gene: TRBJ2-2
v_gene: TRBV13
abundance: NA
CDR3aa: CASSRYGLSYTGELFF
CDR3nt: TGTGCCAGCAGTCGCTACGGATTAAGCTACACCGGGGAGCTGTTTTTT

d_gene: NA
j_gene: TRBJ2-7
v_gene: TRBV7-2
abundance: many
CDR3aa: CASSFREFSYEQYF
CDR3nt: TGTGCCAGCAGCTTCCGGGAGTTTTCCTACGAGCAGTACTTC

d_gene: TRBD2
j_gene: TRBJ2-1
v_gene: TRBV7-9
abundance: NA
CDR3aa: CASSFMIAGPNEQFF
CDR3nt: TGTGCCAGCAGCTTTATGATAGCGGGCCCCAATGAGCAGTTCTTC

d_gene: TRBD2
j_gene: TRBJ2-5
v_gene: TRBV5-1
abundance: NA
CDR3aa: CASSPTSGILQETQYF
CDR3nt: TGCGCCAGCAGCCCCACGAGCGGGATCCTCCAAGAGACCCAGTACTTC

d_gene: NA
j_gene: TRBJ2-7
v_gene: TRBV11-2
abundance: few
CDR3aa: CATRGQDAYEQYF
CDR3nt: TGTGCCACCCGGGGGCAGGACGCCTACGAGCAGTACTTC

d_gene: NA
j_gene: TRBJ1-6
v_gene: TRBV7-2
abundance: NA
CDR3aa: CASLRASGEDSPLHF
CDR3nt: TGTGCCAGCCTTAGAGCATCCGGTGAGGATTCACCCCTCCACTTT

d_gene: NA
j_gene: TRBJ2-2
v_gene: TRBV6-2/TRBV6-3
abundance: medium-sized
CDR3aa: CASSYSTTGELFF
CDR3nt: TGTGCCAGCAGTTACTCGACCACCGGGGAGCTGTTTTTT

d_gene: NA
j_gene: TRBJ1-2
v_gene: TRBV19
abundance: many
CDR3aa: CASSTSPGNYGYTF
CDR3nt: TGTGCCAGTAGTACTTCTCCAGGAAACTATGGCTACACCTTC

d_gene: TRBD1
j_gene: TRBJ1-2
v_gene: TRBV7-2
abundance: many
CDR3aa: CASSLVQGANYGYTF
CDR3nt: TGTGCCAGCAGCTTAGTTCAGGGGGCAAACTATGGCTACACCTTC

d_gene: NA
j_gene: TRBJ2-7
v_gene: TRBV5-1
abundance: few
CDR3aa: CASGEDAPYEQYF
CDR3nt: TGCGCCAGCGGTGAGGACGCACCTTACGAGCAGTACTTC

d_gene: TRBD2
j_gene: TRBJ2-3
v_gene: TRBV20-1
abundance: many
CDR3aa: CSARVTAGYGTDTQYF
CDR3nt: TGCAGTGCTAGAGTTACAGCGGGATACGGCACAGATACGCAGTATTTT

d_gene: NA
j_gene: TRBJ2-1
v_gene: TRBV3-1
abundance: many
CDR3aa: CASSRPTGGRNEQFF
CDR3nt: TGTGCCAGCAGCCGCCCAACTGGGGGGCGCAATGAGCAGTTCTTC

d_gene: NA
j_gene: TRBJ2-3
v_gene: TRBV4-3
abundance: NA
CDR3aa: CASSQDPGSMGDTQYF
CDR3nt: TGCGCCAGCAGCCAAGATCCGGGATCAATGGGAGATACGCAGTATTTT

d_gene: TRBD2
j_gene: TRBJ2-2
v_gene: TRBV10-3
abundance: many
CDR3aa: CAISESGLAGQRFYPGELFF
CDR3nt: TGTGCCATCAGTGAGTCTGGGCTAGCGGGCCAACGTTTTTATCCTGGGGAGCTGTTTTTT

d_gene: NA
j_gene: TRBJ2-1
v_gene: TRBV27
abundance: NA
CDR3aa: CASSSNVGRGSSYNEQFF
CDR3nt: TGTGCCAGCAGTTCCAACGTGGGACGCGGTAGCTCCTACAATGAGCAGTTCTTC

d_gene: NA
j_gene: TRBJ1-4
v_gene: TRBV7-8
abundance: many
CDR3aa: CASSKSPREMMWANEKLFF
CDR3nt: TGTGCCAGCAGCAAATCTCCCCGGGAGATGATGTGGGCTAATGAAAAACTGTTTTTT

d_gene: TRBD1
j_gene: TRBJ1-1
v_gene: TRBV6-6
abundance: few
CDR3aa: CASSYDHRGLNTEAFF
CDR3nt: TGTGCCAGCAGTTACGATCACAGGGGCCTGAACACTGAAGCTTTCTTT

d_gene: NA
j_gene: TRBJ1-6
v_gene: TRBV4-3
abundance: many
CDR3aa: CASSQDGRPGNSPLHF
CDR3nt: TGCGCCAGCAGCCAAGATGGAAGGCCGGGGAATTCACCCCTCCACTTT

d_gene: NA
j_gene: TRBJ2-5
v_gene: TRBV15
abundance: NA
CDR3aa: CATSRERGRGAQYF
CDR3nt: TGTGCCACCAGCAGAGAAAGAGGCCGTGGCGCCCAGTACTTC

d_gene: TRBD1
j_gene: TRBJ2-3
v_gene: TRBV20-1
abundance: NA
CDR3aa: CSAEQGATDTQYF
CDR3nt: TGCAGTGCTGAACAGGGGGCAACAGATACGCAGTATTTT

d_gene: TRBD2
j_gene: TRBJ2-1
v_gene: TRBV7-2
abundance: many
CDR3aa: CASSLTLAGYNEQFF
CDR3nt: TGTGCCAGCAGCTTAACCCTAGCGGGTTACAATGAGCAGTTCTTC

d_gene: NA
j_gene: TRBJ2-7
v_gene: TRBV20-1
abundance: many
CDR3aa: CSAWAQGQGYEQYF
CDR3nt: TGCAGTGCTTGGGCCCAGGGGCAGGGGTACGAGCAGTACTTC

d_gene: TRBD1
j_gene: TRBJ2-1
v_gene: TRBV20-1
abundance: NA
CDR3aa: CSARGPEPDRGRRYNEQFF
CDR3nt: TGCAGTGCTAGAGGGCCAGAACCGGACAGGGGACGCAGGTACAATGAGCAGTTCTTC

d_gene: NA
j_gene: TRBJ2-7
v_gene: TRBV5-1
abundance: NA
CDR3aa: CASSLGTLNEQYF
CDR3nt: TGCGCCAGCAGCTTGGGAACACTCAACGAGCAGTACTTC

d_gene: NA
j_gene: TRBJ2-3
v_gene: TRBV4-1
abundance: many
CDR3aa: CASSQGPSPDTQYF
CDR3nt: TGCGCCAGCAGCCAAGGACCTAGCCCAGATACGCAGTATTTT

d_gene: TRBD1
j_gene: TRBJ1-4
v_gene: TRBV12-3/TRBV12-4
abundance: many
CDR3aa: CASSPGGQGELFF
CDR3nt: TGTGCCAGCAGTCCGGGGGGACAGGGCGAACTGTTTTTT

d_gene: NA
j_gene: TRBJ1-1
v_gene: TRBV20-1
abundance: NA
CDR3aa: CSARDRRGLPEAFF
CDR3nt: TGCAGTGCTAGAGATCGACGGGGGCTCCCTGAAGCTTTCTTT

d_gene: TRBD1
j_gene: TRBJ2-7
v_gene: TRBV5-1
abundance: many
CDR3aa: CASSRKPIDAGQGVTYEQYF
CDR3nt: TGCGCCAGCAGCAGGAAACCAATAGACGCCGGACAGGGGGTTACCTACGAGCAGTACTTC

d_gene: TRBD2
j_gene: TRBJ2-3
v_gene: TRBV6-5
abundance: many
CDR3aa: CASSYFSTSGGDTQYF
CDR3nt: TGTGCCAGCAGTTACTTCTCGACTAGCGGGGGCGATACGCAGTATTTT

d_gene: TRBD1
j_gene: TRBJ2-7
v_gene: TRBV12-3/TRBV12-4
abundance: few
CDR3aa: CASSLGTGHHEQYF
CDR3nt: TGTGCCAGCAGTCTGGGGACAGGGCACCACGAGCAGTACTTC

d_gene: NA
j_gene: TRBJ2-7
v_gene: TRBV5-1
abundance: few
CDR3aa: CASSLAGGQKYYEQYF
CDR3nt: TGCGCCAGCAGCTTGGCCGGGGGACAGAAGTACTACGAGCAGTACTTC

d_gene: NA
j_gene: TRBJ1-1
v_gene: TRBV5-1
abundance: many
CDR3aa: CASSLDSVVGTEAFF
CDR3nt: TGCGCCAGCAGCTTGGATAGTGTAGTGGGGACTGAAGCTTTCTTT

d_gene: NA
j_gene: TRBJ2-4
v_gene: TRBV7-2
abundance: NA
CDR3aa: CASSLEAWETKNIQYF
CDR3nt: TGTGCCAGCAGCTTAGAGGCCTGGGAAACCAAAAACATTCAGTACTTC

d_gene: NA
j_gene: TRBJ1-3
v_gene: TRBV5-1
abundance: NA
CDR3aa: CASSLNSDAISGNTIYF
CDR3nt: TGCGCCAGCAGCTTGAATTCTGACGCCATCTCTGGAAACACCATATATTTT

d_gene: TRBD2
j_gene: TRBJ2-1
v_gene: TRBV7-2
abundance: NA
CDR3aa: CASSPVGSGGYNEQFF
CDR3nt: TGTGCCAGCAGCCCAGTGGGTAGCGGGGGGTACAATGAGCAGTTCTTC

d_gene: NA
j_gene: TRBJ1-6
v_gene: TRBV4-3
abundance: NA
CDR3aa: CASSQDSGISPLHF
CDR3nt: TGCGCCAGCAGCCAAGATTCGGGAATTTCACCCCTCCACTTT

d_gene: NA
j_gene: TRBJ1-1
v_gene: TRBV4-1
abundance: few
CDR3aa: CASSPVVSGTEAFF
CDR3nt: TGCGCCAGCAGCCCAGTGGTGAGTGGTACTGAAGCTTTCTTT

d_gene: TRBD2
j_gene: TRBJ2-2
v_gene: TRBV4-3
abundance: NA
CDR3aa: CASSLGWGGGSDSGELFF
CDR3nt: TGCGCCAGCAGCCTCGGTTGGGGGGGGGGATCGGACTCCGGGGAGCTGTTTTTT

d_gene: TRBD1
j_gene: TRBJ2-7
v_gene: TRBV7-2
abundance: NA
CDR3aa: CASSKGQGHEQYF
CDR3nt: TGTGCCAGCAGCAAGGGACAGGGCCACGAGCAGTACTTC

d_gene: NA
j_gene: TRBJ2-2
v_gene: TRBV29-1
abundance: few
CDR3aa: CSVEAQDGTGELFF
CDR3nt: TGCAGCGTTGAGGCCCAGGACGGAACCGGGGAGCTGTTTTTT

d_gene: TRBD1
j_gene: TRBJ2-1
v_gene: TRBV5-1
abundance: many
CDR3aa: CASTPQGQGRHEQFF
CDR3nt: TGCGCCAGCACCCCACAAGGACAGGGGAGACATGAGCAGTTCTTC

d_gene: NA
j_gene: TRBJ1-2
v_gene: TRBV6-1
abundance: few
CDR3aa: CASSEIGTEYGYTF
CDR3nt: TGTGCCAGCAGTGAAATCGGGACGGAATATGGCTACACCTTC

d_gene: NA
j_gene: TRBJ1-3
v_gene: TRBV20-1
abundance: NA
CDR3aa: CSARDWGNTIYF
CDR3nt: TGCAGTGCTAGAGATTGGGGAAACACCATATATTTT

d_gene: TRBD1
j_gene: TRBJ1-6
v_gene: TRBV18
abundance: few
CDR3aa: CASSPPSGTANSPLHF
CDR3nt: TGTGCCAGCTCACCGCCCTCCGGGACAGCCAATTCACCCCTCCACTTT

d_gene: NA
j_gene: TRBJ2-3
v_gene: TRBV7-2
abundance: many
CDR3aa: CASSLGPGADTQYF
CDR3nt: TGTGCCAGCAGCTTAGGGCCGGGGGCAGATACGCAGTATTTT

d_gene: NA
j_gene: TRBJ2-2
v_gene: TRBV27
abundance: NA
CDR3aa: CASSFVWGRGELFF
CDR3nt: TGTGCCAGCAGTTTTGTCTGGGGTCGAGGGGAGCTGTTTTTT

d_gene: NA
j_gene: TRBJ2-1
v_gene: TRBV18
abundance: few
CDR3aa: CASSPPTDNEQFF
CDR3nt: TGTGCCAGCTCACCACCGACCGACAATGAGCAGTTCTTC

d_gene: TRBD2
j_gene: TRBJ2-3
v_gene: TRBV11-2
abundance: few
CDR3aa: CASSLDLFGLAGGSSTDTQYF
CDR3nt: TGTGCCAGCAGCTTAGATCTATTCGGACTAGCGGGGGGAAGTAGCACAGATACGCAGTATTTT

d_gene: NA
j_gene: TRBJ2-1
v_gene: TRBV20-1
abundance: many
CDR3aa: CSASPRGAYNEQFF
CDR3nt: TGCAGTGCTAGTCCTCGGGGCGCCTACAATGAGCAGTTCTTC

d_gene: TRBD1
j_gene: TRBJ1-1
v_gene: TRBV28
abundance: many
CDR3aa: CASRELIRDRVMNTEAFF
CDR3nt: TGTGCCAGCAGGGAATTAATCCGGGACAGGGTGATGAACACTGAAGCTTTCTTT

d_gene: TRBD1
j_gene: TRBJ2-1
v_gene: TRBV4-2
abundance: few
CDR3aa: CASRVQGERWNEQFF
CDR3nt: TGTGCCAGCAGGGTACAGGGGGAGAGGTGGAATGAGCAGTTCTTC